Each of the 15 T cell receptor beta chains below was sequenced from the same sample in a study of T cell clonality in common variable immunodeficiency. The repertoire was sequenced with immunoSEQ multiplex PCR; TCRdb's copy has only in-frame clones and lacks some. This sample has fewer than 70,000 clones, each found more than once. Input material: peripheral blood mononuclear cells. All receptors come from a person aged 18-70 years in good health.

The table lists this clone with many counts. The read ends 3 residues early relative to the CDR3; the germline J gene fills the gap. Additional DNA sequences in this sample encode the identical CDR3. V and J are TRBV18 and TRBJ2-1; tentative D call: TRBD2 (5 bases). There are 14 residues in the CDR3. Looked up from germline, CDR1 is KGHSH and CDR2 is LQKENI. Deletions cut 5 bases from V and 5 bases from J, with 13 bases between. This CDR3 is CASSISTRDNEQFF. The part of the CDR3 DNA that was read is TGTGCCAGCTCAATATCCACTAGGGACAATGAG.

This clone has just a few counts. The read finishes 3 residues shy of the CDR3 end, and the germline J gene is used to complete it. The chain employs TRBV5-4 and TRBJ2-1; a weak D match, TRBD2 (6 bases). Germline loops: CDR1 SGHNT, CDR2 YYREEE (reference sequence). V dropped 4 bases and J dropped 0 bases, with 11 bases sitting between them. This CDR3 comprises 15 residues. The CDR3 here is CASSRTISSYNEQFF. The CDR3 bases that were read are TGTGCCAGCAGCCGGACTATCAGCTCCTACAATGAG.

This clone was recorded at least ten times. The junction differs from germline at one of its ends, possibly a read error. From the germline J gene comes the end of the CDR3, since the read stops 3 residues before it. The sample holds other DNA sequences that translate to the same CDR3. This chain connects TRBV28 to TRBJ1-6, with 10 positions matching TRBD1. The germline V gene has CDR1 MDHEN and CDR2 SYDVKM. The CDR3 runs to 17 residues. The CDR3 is CASTRRYRTGGNSPLHF. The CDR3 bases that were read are TGTGCCAGCACCCGGCGTTACAGGACAGGGGGAAATTCGCCC.

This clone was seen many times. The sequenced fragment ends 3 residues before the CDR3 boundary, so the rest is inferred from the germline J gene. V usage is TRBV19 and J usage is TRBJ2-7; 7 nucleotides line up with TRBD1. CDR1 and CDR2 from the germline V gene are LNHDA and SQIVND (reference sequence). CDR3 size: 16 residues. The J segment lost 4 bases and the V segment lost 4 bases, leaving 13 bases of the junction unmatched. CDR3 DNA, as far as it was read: TGTGCCAGTAGTACCTTAACAGGGGTGAGTGAGTACGAG. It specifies CASSTLTGVSEYE. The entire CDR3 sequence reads CASSTLTGVSEYEQYF.

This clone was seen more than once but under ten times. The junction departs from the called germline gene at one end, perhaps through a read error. CDR3 DNA (partial): TGTGCCGGCAGCTTAAACAGGGTTCACACC. This translates into CAGSLNRVHT. The entire CDR3 reads CAGSLNRVHTIYF. This chain joins TRBV7-9 and TRBJ1-3; a possible D gene is TRBD1 (6 bases). The CDR3 end lies 3 residues beyond the end of the read and is filled in from the germline J gene. This CDR3 spans 13 amino acids. Germline V lookup: CDR1 SEHNR, CDR2 FQNEAQ (reference sequence).

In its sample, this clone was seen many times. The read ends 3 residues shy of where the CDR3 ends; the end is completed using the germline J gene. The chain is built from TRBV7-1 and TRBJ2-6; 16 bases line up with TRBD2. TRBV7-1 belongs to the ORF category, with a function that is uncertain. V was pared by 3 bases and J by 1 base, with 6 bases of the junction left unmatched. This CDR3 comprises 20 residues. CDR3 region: CASSSKLGLAGGSGANVLTF. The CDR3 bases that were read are TGTGCCAGCAGCTCCAAGTTGGGACTAGCGGGAGGGTCTGGGGCCAACGTC.

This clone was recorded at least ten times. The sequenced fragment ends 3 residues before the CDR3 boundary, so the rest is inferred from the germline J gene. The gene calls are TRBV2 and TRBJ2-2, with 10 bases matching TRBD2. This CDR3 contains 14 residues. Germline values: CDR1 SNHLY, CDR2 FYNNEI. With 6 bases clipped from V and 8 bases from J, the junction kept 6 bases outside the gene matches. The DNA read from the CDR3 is TGTGCCAGCAGAGAGGTGACTAGCGGGGGGGAG. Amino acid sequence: CASREVTSGGE. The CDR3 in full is CASREVTSGGELFF.

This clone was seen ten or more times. CDR3: CASSHRPSTRLTGELFF. The sequenced CDR3 bases are TGTGCCAGCAGCCACCGCCCCTCTACTAGGCTCACCGGGGAG. J is TRBJ2-2 and V is TRBV6-2 or TRBV6-3; tentative D call: TRBD2 (5 bases). The CDR3 end lies 3 residues beyond the end of the read and is filled in from the germline J gene. The CDR3 is 17 amino acids. V gave up 6 bases and J gave up 4 bases, with 21 bases separating them. The germline V gene has CDR1 MNHEY and CDR2 SVGEGT.

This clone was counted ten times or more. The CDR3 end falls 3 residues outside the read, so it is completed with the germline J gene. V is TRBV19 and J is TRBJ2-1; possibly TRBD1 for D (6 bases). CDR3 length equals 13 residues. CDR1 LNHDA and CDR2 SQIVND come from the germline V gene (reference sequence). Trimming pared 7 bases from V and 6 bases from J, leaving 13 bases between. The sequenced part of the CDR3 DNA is TGTGCCAGTAAACCCAGGGGTTTCAATGAG. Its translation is CASKPRGFNE. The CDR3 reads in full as CASKPRGFNEQFF.

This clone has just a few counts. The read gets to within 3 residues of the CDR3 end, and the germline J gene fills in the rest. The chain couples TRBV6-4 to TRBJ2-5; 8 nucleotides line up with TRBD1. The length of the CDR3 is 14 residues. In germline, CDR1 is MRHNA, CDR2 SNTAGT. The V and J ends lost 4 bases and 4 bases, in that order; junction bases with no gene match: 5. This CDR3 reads CASSGSRGRETQYF. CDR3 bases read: TGTGCCAGCAGTGGCAGCAGGGGGCGAGAGACC.

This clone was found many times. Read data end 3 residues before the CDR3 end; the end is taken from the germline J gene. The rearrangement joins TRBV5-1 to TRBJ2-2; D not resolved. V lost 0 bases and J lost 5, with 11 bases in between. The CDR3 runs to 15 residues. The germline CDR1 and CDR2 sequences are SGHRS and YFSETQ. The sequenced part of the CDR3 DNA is TGCGCCAGCAGCTTGGGGAACTTACAGACCGGGGAG. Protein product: CASSLGNLQTGE. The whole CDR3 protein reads CASSLGNLQTGELFF. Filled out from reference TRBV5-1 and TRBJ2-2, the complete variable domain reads KAGVTQTPRYLIKTRGQQVTLSCSPISGHRSVSWYQQTPGQGLQFLFEYFSETQRNKGNFPGRFSGRQFSNSRSEMNVSTLELGDSALYLCASSLGNLQTGELFFGEGSRLTVL.

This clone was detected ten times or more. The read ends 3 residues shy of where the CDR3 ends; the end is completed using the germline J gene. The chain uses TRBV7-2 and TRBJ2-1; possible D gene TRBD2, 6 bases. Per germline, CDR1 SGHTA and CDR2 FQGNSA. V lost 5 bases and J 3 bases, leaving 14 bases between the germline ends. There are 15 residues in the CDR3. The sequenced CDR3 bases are TGTGCCAGCAGCACAACAGCGGGCTTCTACAATGAG. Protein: CASSTTAGFYNE. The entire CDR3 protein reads CASSTTAGFYNEQFF.

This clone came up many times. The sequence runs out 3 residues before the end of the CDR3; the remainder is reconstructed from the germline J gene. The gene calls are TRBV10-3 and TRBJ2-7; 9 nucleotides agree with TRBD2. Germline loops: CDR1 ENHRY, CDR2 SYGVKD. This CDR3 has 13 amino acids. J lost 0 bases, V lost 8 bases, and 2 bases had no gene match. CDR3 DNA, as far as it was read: TGTGCCATCGCGGGGGGGATCTCCTACGAG. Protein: CAIAGGISYE. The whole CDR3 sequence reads CAIAGGISYEQYF.

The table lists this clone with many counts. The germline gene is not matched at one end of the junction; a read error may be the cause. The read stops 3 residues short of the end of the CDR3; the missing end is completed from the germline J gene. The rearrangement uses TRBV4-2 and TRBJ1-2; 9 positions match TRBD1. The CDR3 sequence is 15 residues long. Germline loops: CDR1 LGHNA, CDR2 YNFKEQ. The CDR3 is CASSQDPTGGRRYTF. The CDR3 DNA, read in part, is TGCGCCAGCAGCCAAGACCCAACAGGGGGCAGGCGC.

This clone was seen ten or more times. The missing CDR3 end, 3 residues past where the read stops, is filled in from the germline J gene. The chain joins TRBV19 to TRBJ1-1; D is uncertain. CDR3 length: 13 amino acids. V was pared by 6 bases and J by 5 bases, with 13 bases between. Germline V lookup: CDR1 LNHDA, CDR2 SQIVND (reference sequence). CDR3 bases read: TGTGCCAGTAGAGATGGGCAGTTGACTGAA. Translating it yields CASRDGQLTE. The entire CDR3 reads CASRDGQLTEAFF.